This TCR beta chain appears in the sequencing data of a study of blood T cell repertoires in COVID-19. Study-wide context: Samples representing acute and convalescent COVID-19 were sourced from the United States, Italy and Spain. In each case, the material was cDNA or gDNA derived from T cells, B-cell-depleted T cells, or PBMCs.

CDR1 is LGHDT and CDR2 is YNNKEL in the germline V gene (reference sequence). CDR3 length: 13 amino acids. Unmatched junction bases numbered 6, after V lost 0 bases and J lost 13 bases. This clone was picked up a small number of times. Authors' data handling: Amplification from reference gene primers served as the basis for estimated nucleated cell counts. TCRdb's table, derived via immunoSEQ multiplex PCR, lists solely in-frame clones and lacks some. The V and J calls and clone size are taken from that table; D and trimming were inferred from the DNA. The top ten hold around an eighth of the sample, which has about 60,000 clones, about 88% seen once.

The source material was peripheral blood. V is TRBV3-1 (or the pseudogene TRBV3-2) and J is TRBJ2-1, with 7 nucleotides matching TRBD1. The clonotype was recovered from an older woman with active COVID-19. CDR3 amino acids: CASSQDDRAEQFF. In DNA form, the CDR3 reads TGTGCCAGCAGCCAAGATGACAGGGCTGAACAGTTCTTC.